The 15 T cell receptor beta chains presented below share a single source sample, sequenced in a study of T and B cells in COVID-19 patients. TRB rearrangements were amplified by multiplex PCR with BIOMED2 TRB-A/B primers. TCRdb called the multiplex PCR reads again in MiXCR, with one record for every CDR3 protein. The sample records approximately 17,000 distinct CDR3 sequences, over 25% being singletons. From blood, roughly 220-550 ng of genomic DNA served as TRB template. Material: blood. These receptors all stem from a human donor who had recovered from COVID-19.

The chain is built from TRBV29-1 and TRBJ2-5, with D tentatively TRBD1 (5 bases). CDR1 and CDR2 (germline): SQVTM, ANQGSEA. Trimming pared 3 bases from V and 7 bases from J, leaving 15 bases between. This CDR3 is built from 13 residues. CDR3 amino acids: CSVDVLIRATQYF. The CDR3 nucleotides are TGCAGCGTTGACGTCCTCATCAGGGCGACCCAGTACTTC.

Relative to its sample, this clonotype is medium-sized. The J gene is TRBJ2-1, the V gene TRBV27; TRBD2 matches 7 bases. The CDR3 is made up of 14 amino acids. CDR1 and CDR2 (germline): MNHEY, SMNVEV (reference sequence). The ends lost 9 bases at V and 5 bases at J; junction bases unmatched: 10. CDR3 in amino acids: CASPRRLADNEQFF. In nucleotides, the CDR3 is TGTGCCAGTCCGCGGAGACTAGCAGACAATGAGCAGTTCTTC.

The chain carries TRBV14 and TRBJ1-4, with 9 bases matching TRBD1. The CDR3 sequence is 16 residues long. Germline assignment: CDR1 SGHDN and CDR2 FVKESK. The V segment lost 4 bases and the J segment 5 bases; nucleotides outside the gene matches: 8. The CDR3: CASSRRTGAPNEKLFF. The CDR3 DNA is TGTGCCAGCAGCCGCCGGACAGGGGCGCCCAATGAAAAACTGTTTTTT. The full variable domain, in which reference TRBV14 and TRBJ1-4 provide the parts outside the CDR3, is EAGVTQFPSHSVIEKGQTVTLRCDPISGHDNLYWYRRVMGKEIKFLLHFVKESKQDESGMPNNRFLAERTGGTYSTLKVQPAELEDSGVYFCASSRRTGAPNEKLFFGSGTQLSVL.

By share, this clonotype ranks as medium-sized. This sequence joins TRBV13 and TRBJ2-1; D could derive from TRBD1 or TRBD2 (5 bases each). In germline, CDR1 is PRHDT, CDR2 FYEKMQ (reference sequence). The CDR3 is 13 residues long. Trimming removed 5 bases at V and 6 bases at J, with 11 bases between. The DNA for the CDR3 is TGTGCCAGCAGCACCCGGGACGCCAATGAGCAGTTCTTC. Translation: CASSTRDANEQFF.

CDR3 residues: CASPTTNRLGPEAFF. CDR3 nucleotides: TGTGCCAGCCCCACCACCAACAGGTTGGGGCCTGAAGCTTTCTTT. V gene TRBV12-3 or TRBV12-4 combines with J gene TRBJ1-1; a possible D gene is TRBD1 (5 bases). CDR3 length: 15 amino acids. V lost 8 bases and J 6 bases, leaving 22 bases between the germline ends.

This clonotype came up many times. The J gene is TRBJ2-3, the V gene TRBV12-3 or TRBV12-4, with D possibly TRBD1 on 7 matching bases. The CDR3 contains 14 residues. Trimming stripped 11 bases from V and 0 bases from J, with 15 bases between. CDR3 nucleotides: TGTGCCGGGGCGCGGGACAGTAGCACAGATACGCAGTATTTT. Encoded protein: CAGARDSSTDTQYF.

By sample fraction, this clonotype is medium-sized. The chain uses TRBV30 and TRBJ2-5; D might be TRBD1 (5 bases). This CDR3 has 14 residues. Germline CDR1 reads GTSNPN; CDR2 reads SVGIG (reference sequence). V was cut by 3 bases and J by 4 bases, with 15 bases left in between. CDR3 amino acids: CAWSDQGLGETQYF. Written as DNA, the CDR3 is TGTGCCTGGAGCGACCAGGGTCTGGGAGAGACCCAGTACTTC.

V is TRBV6-5 and J is TRBJ1-5; D uncertain. CDR1 is MNHEY and CDR2 is SVGAGI in the germline V gene. V was trimmed by 6 bases and J by 6 bases, leaving 12 bases between them. The CDR3 totals 13 residues. Written as DNA, the CDR3 is TGTGCCAGCAGCCTAGCCAGGATTCAGCCCCAGCATTTT. It translates to CASSLARIQPQHF.

This clonotype was seen only a few times. The rearrangement joins TRBV20-1 to TRBJ2-2, with D possibly being TRBD1 or TRBD2 (5 bases each). Germline CDR1 is DFQATT and CDR2 is SNEGSKA (reference sequence). The ends were cut back, 1 base at V and 6 bases at J, with 12 bases in the middle. This CDR3 region has 14 residues. CDR3 coding DNA: TGCAGTGCTAGAGGGGACCTAAAGGCCGGGGAGCTGTTTTTT. Residues: CSARGDLKAGELFF.

The chain employs TRBV6-4 and TRBJ2-3, with D possibly being TRBD2 (6 bases). The CDR3 contains 13 residues. With 3 bases removed from V and 3 bases from J, the gap between germline ends came to 7 bases. The germline gives CDR1 MRHNA, CDR2 SNTAGT. CDR3 in amino acids: CASSEGTTDTQYF. The CDR3 DNA follows: TGTGCCAGCAGTGAAGGGACTACAGATACGCAGTATTTT.

The rearrangement links TRBV6-5 to TRBJ1-2; D is unclear. CDR1 MNHEY and CDR2 SVGAGI come from the germline V gene. Trimming took 5 bases from V and 1 from J, leaving 23 bases between them. The CDR3 has 18 amino acids. This CDR3 is CASSEATGKSLSNYGYTF. The CDR3 nucleotides are TGTGCCAGCAGTGAAGCGACGGGAAAGTCCCTTAGTAACTATGGCTACACCTTC.

This clonotype occurred a few times. The rearrangement links TRBV12-3 or TRBV12-4 to TRBJ1-1, with a tentative D call TRBD1 (5 bases). The CDR3 is 14 amino acids. With 3 bases removed from V and 4 bases from J, the gap between germline ends came to 12 bases. In nucleotides, the CDR3 is TGTGCCAGCAGTTTTGAGGGGAGGGGCACTGAAGCTTTCTTT. Protein: CASSFEGRGTEAFF.

The chain carries TRBV20-1 and TRBJ2-3; D remains ambiguous. This CDR3 comprises 14 residues. Looked up from germline, CDR1 is DFQATT and CDR2 is SNEGSKA (reference sequence). Trimming took off 0 bases at V and 6 bases at J, with 13 bases between the two ends. The CDR3: CSARDRNLVDTQYF. Written as DNA, the CDR3 is TGCAGTGCTAGAGATCGAAACCTTGTGGATACGCAGTATTTT.

The chain has TRBV7-2 and TRBJ1-2; 8 positions agree with TRBD1. Trimming at V came to 4 bases and at J to 6 bases, leaving 16 bases not matched to a gene. CDR1 and CDR2 (germline): SGHTA, FQGNSA. The CDR3 loop spans 17 amino acids. CDR3 amino acids: CASSSRDRPPKLNGYTF. The CDR3 coding sequence is TGTGCCAGCAGCTCCCGGGACAGGCCTCCCAAGTTGAATGGCTACACCTTC.

There are many counts of this clonotype. The chain recombines TRBV15 with TRBJ2-3; D remains unclear. The V and J ends lost 0 bases and 7 bases respectively, with 17 bases between them. The CDR3 is 16 residues long. CDR1 is LNHNV, CDR2 YYDKDF, per germline (reference sequence). In nucleotides, the CDR3 is TGTGCCACCAGCAGAGATGACTCCGAGTTTTATCATACGCAGTATTTT. The encoded protein is CATSRDDSEFYHTQYF.